This is a list of T cell receptor beta chains from one sample in a study of blood T cell repertoires in COVID-19. This table comes from immunoSEQ multiplex PCR, and its TCRdb copy is limited to in-frame clones, with some not included. Here the sample spans 200,000 to 300,000 clones, about 80% being singletons. Sequencing was carried out using peripheral blood. The receptors stem from a woman of 80 years or more with acute or convalescent COVID-19. Both conserved end residues are trimmed from each CDR3. Fields, in order: V gene, clone size, CDR3 protein. The size entry is marked missing in some rows and otherwise reads once, few, many or a size class.

>TRBV9|.
ASSARDRGTDTQY
>TRBV4-1|.
ASSQVGLIGNQPQH
>TRBV10-3|.
AIEGQGTDTQY
>TRBV11-2|.
ASSSQETQY
>TRBV30|few
AWSVQFPPTQY
>TRBV11-3|.
ASSQRLAGVNEQF
>TRBV15|.
ATSRGRGLGQPQH
>TRBV5-4|.
ASSLQGAHLGGYT
>TRBV7-9|few
ASSIQGARETQY
>TRBV6-5|.
ASSYSGATEAF